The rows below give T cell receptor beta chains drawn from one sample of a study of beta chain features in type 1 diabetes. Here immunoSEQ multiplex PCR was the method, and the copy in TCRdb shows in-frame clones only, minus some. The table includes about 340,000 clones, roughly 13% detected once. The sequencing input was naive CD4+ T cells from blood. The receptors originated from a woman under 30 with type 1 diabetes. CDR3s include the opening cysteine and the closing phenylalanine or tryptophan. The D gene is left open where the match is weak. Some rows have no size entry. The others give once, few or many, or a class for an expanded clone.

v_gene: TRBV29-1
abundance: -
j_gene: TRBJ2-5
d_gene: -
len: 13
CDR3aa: CSVVFLARETQYF
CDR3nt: TGCAGCGTTGTATTCCTAGCGAGAGAGACCCAGTACTTC

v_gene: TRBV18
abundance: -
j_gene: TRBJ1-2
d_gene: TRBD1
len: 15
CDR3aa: CASSPVGQGIGGYTF
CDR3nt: TGTGCCAGCTCACCAGTGGGACAGGGTATTGGTGGCTACACCTTC

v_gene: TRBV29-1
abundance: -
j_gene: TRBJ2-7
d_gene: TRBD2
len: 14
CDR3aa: CSIRTSGTPYEQYF
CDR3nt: TGCAGCATCCGAACTAGCGGGACCCCCTACGAGCAGTACTTC

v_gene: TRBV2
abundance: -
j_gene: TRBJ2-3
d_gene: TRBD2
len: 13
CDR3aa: CASSYAGTSGIGF
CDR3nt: TGTGCCAGCAGTTACGCAGGGACTAGCGGGATAGGATTT

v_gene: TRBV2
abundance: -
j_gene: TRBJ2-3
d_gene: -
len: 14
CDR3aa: CASMRQLSTDTQYF
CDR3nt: TGTGCCAGCATGCGGCAGCTTAGCACAGATACGCAGTATTTT

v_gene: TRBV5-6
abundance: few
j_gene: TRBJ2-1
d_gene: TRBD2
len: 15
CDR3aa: CASSLVLAGYNEQFF
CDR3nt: TGTGCCAGCAGCTTGGTTCTAGCGGGGTACAATGAGCAGTTCTTC

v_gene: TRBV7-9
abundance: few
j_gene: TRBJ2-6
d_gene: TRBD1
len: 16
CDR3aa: CASSTTGVAGANVLTF
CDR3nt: TGTGCCAGCAGCACTACAGGGGTAGCTGGGGCCAACGTCCTGACTTTC

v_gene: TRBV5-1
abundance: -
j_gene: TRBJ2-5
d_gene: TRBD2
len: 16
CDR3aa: CASSLLPSGTQETQYF
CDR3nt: TGCGCCAGCAGCTTGCTGCCTAGCGGAACTCAAGAGACCCAGTACTTC

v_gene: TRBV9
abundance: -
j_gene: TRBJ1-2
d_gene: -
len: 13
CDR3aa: CASSGYREGGYTF
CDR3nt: TGTGCCAGCAGCGGATACAGGGAGGGAGGCTACACCTTC

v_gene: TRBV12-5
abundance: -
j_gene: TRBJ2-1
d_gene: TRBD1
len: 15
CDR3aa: CASGPPRDRVNEQFF
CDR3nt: TGTGCTAGTGGTCCTCCCCGGGACAGGGTAAATGAGCAGTTCTTC

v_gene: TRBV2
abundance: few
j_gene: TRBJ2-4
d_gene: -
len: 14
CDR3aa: CASSPKRATNIQYF
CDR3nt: TGTGCCAGCAGTCCCAAGCGGGCGACAAACATTCAGTACTTC

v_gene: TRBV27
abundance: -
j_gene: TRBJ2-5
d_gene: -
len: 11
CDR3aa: CASSLQETQYF
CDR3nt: TGTGCCAGCAGTCTCCAAGAGACCCAGTACTTC

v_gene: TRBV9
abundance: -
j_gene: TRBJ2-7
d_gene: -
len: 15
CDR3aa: CASSVGDSGNYEQYF
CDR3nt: TGTGCCAGCAGCGTAGGGGATTCGGGAAACTACGAGCAGTACTTC

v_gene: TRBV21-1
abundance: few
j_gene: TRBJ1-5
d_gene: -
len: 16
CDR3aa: CASSNDRDDSNQPQHF
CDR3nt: TGTGCCAGCAGCAACGACAGGGACGATAGCAATCAGCCCCAGCATTTT

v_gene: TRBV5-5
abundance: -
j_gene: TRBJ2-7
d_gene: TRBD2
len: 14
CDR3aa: CASRKAGAAYEQYF
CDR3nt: TGTGCCAGCAGGAAGGCGGGAGCGGCCTACGAGCAGTACTTC

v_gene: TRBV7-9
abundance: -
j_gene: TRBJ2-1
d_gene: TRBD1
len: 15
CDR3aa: CASIRQGSAYNEQFF
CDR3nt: TGTGCCAGCATCAGACAGGGAAGCGCCTACAATGAGCAGTTCTTC

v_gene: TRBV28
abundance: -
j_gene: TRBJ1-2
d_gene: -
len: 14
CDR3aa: CASRPLLSNYGYTF
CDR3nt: TGTGCCAGCAGACCCCTCCTTAGTAACTATGGCTACACCTTC

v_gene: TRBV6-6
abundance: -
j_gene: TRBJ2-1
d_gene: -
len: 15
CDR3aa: CASSPLAPSYNEQFF
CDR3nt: TGTGCCAGCAGTCCACTAGCACCCTCCTACAATGAGCAGTTCTTC

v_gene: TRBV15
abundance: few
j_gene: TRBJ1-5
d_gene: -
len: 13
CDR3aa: CATAVRVNQPQHF
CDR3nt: TGTGCCACGGCGGTGAGGGTGAATCAGCCCCAGCATTTT

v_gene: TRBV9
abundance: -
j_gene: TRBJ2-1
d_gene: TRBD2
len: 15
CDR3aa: CASSGTSGRGNEQFF
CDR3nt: TGTGCCAGCAGCGGGACTAGCGGGAGGGGCAATGAGCAGTTCTTC

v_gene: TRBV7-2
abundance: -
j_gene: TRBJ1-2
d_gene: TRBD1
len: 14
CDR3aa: CASSWGDRGGGYTF
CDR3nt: TGTGCCAGCAGCTGGGGGGACAGGGGAGGTGGCTACACCTTC

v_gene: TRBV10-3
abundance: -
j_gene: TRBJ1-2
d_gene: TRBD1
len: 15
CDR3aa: CAISDRDRANYGYTF
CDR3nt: TGTGCCATCAGTGATCGGGACAGAGCTAACTATGGCTACACCTTC

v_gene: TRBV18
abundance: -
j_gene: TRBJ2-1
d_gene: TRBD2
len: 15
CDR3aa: CASHWTSGSRNEQFF
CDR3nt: TGTGCCAGCCACTGGACTAGCGGGAGCCGGAATGAGCAGTTCTTC

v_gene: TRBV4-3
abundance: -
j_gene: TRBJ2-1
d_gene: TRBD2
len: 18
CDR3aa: CASSRGLAALNSYNEQFF
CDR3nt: TGCGCCAGCAGTAGGGGACTAGCGGCCCTAAACTCCTACAATGAGCAGTTCTTC

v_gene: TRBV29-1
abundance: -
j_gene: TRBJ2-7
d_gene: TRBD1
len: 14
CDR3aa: CSVAPGQGVYEQYF
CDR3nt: TGCAGCGTTGCTCCGGGACAGGGGGTCTACGAGCAGTACTTC

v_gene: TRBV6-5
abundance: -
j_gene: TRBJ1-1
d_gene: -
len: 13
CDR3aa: CASSSPDRSEAFF
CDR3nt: TGTGCCAGCAGTTCACCCGACAGGAGTGAAGCTTTCTTT

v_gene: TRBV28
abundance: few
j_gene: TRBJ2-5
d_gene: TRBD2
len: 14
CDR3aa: CASSHGLAEETQYF
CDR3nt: TGTGCCAGCAGCCACGGACTAGCGGAAGAGACCCAGTACTTC

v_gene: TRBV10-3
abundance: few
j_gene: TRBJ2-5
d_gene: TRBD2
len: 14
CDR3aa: CAISEREGQETQYF
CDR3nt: TGTGCCATCAGTGAGAGGGAGGGCCAGGAGACCCAGTACTTC

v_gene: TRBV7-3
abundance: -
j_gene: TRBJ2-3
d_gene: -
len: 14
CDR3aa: CASSYRSSTDTQYF
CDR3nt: TGTGCCAGCAGCTACCGGAGTAGCACAGATACGCAGTATTTT

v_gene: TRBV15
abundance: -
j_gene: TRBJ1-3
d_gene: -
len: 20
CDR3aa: CATSTSTAQARTYSGNTIYF
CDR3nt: TGTGCCACCAGCACTTCGACGGCACAAGCTAGAACCTACTCTGGAAACACCATATATTTT